The 10 T cell receptor beta chains presented below share a single source sample, sequenced in a study of Ad26.COV2.S vaccination and SARS-CoV-2 variants. Sequenced by immunoSEQ multiplex PCR; TCRdb stores in-frame clones only, minus some. Here the sample spans approximately 410,000 clones, 92% being singletons. The treatment is: some 20 received Ad26.COV2.S at low or high dose, single or two shots; 5 received placebo; per-sample allocation not given. Sampling occurred on day 63 after the first vaccine or placebo injection. This specimen was peripheral blood, taken in a trial of Ad26.COV2.S vaccine versus placebo. The receptors were gathered from a person aged 18-60 years who received the Ad26.COV2.S COVID-19 vaccine or a placebo.

The V call is TRBV7-2, the J call TRBJ2-7; 11 bases fit TRBD1. The germline V gene encodes CDR1 SGHTA and CDR2 FQGNSA. Losses at the gene ends were 5 bases for V and 4 bases for J; bases not matched to a gene: 4. This CDR3 has 14 residues. The CDR3 loop reads CASSRGQGAYEQYF. The CDR3 DNA reads as TGTGCCAGCAGCCGCGGACAGGGGGCGTACGAGCAGTACTTC.

The chain has TRBV29-1 and TRBJ2-7; 9 nucleotides align to TRBD1. The germline V gene has CDR1 SQVTM and CDR2 ANQGSEA. V gave up 4 bases and J gave up 4 bases; unmatched junction bases: 5. The CDR3 is made up of 13 amino acids. For the CDR3, the DNA is TGCAGCGTTGGATGGGGACAGGGATACGAGCAGTACTTC. This translates into CSVGWGQGYEQYF.

This chain joins TRBV13 and TRBJ2-5; 8 bases line up with TRBD2. V lost 0 bases to trimming and J lost 4 bases; unmatched junction nucleotides: 1. The CDR3 covers 14 residues. CDR1 is PRHDT and CDR2 is FYEKMQ in the germline V gene (reference sequence). CDR3 coding DNA: TGTGCCAGCAGCTTAGGACGGGGGGGAGAGACCCAGTACTTC. This encodes CASSLGRGGETQYF.

This chain links TRBV9 with TRBJ2-3; D call uncertain. CDR3 length equals 14 residues. V was trimmed by 0 bases and J by 2 bases, leaving 7 bases between them. In germline, CDR1 is SGDLS, CDR2 YYNGEE. The CDR3: CASSVAWNTDTQYF. The CDR3 nucleotides read TGTGCCAGCAGCGTAGCCTGGAACACAGATACGCAGTATTTT. The full variable domain, completed using reference TRBV9 and TRBJ2-3, is DSGVTQTPKHLITATGQRVTLRCSPRSGDLSVYWYQQSLDQGLQFLIQYYNGEERAKGNILERFSAQQFPDLHSELNLSSLELGDSALYFCASSVAWNTDTQYFGPGTRLTVL.

The genes are TRBV2 and TRBJ2-1; 7 bases line up with TRBD1. Per germline, CDR1 SNHLY and CDR2 FYNNEI. The CDR3 consists of 13 residues. V gave up 7 bases and J gave up 3 bases; unmatched junction bases: 3. The CDR3 sequence: CASIDRDYNEQFF. CDR3 bases: TGTGCCAGCATTGACAGGGACTACAATGAGCAGTTCTTC.

This clone occurred once. The chain joins TRBV24-1 to TRBJ2-7, with 8 bases that match TRBD2. Germline V lookup: CDR1 KGHDR, CDR2 SFDVKD. With V trimmed by 3 bases and J by 4 bases, 7 bases remained unmatched. CDR3 length: 15 amino acids. The CDR3 DNA follows: TGTGCCACCAGTGATGTACGGGGGGGCCTGTACGAGCAGTACTTC. Amino acids: CATSDVRGGLYEQYF.

The V call is TRBV30, the J call TRBJ2-5, with 10 bases fitting TRBD2. This CDR3 region has 13 residues. V lost 4 bases, J lost 5 bases, and 4 bases stayed unmatched. Germline V gene lookup returns CDR1 GTSNPN and CDR2 SVGIG (reference sequence). CDR3 protein: CAWKRGGWETQYF. The CDR3 DNA follows: TGTGCCTGGAAGCGGGGGGGCTGGGAGACCCAGTACTTC.

This clone was seen a single time. The chain employs TRBV5-1 and TRBJ1-5; possible D gene TRBD1, 5 bases. V lost 2 bases to trimming and J lost 4 bases, with 13 bases between them. Per the germline V gene, CDR1 is SGHRS and CDR2 is YFSETQ. The CDR3 sequence is 15 residues long. CDR3 region: CASSLEGMVNQPQHF. The CDR3 DNA follows: TGCGCCAGCAGCTTAGAGGGGATGGTGAATCAGCCCCAGCATTTT.

The V call is TRBV2, the J call TRBJ1-5; the D is unclear. Germline-derived CDR1 and CDR2 are SNHLY and FYNNEI. V was shortened by 6 bases and J by 0 bases, with 12 bases between the two germline ends. The CDR3 covers 15 residues. The CDR3 sequence: CASSHAEDSNQPQHF. Written as DNA, the CDR3 is TGTGCCAGCAGCCACGCTGAGGATAGCAATCAGCCCCAGCATTTT.

This rearrangement joins TRBV4-3 to TRBJ1-4; D possibly corresponds to TRBD1 (6 bases). The V and J ends lost 0 bases and 4 bases respectively, with 12 bases between them. The CDR3 extends over 16 amino acids. The germline V gene has CDR1 LGHNA and CDR2 YSLEER. CDR3 nucleotides: TGCGCCAGCAGCCAAGATCTAGCCAGGGGTAATGAAAAACTGTTTTTT. It translates to CASSQDLARGNEKLFF.